This entry describes one T cell receptor beta chain. Its antigen is as yet unknown. This sample was taken from a study of T cell repertoires in cytomegalovirus infection. Study-level background: Indicated by public TCR beta signatures were CMV infection and matching HLA type.

Study observations and caveats: Public TCR beta family frequency separated CMV-and-HLA carriers, including in an independent cohort. HLA-C-restricted TCR beta clonotypes specific for CMV led the ex vivo response.

TCRdb fed the reads into MiXCR, producing one record per CDR3 protein. The table lists about 110,000 distinct CDR3 sequences, roughly 30% of them singletons. This clonotype was obtained from a human donor in good health (CMV status not recorded). Some clones in this sample may be carry-over from other donors' samples. Sequenced here: CD8+ T cells from cultured PBMCs, sampled from culture after CMV antigen stimulation.

The CDR3 sequence is CASSYRLAGNTGELFF. CDR3 coding DNA: TGTGCCAGCAGTTACCGGCTAGCGGGAAACACCGGGGAGCTGTTTTTT. The chain carries TRBV6-2 or TRBV6-3 and TRBJ2-2, with 9 bases that match TRBD2. Germline V gene lookup returns CDR1 MNHEY and CDR2 SVGEGT. This CDR3 has 16 residues. Trimming took 2 bases from V and 2 from J; bases not matched to a gene: 3.